This T cell receptor beta chain was sequenced during a study of spatial heterogeneity in lung cancer. TCRdb reprocessed the 5' RACE reads via MiXCR and lists one record per CDR3 protein. The sample shows about 36,000 distinct CDR3 sequences, about 7.6% of them seen only once. This clonotype was detected ten times or more. Time point indicated: blood at routine non-recurrence follow-up after resection. CDR1 and CDR2 from the germline V gene are SGHAT and FQNNGV. Trimming took 0 bases from V and 2 from J, leaving 11 bases between them. The CDR3 covers 16 residues. The V and J genes are TRBV11-2 and TRBJ2-1; D is possibly TRBD1 (5 bases). The starting material was PBMCs, obtained at follow-up. The TCR was taken from a male donor with early-stage non-small cell lung cancer. The CDR3 coding sequence is TGTGCCAGCAGCTTAGATCCGACAGTCACCTACAATGAGCAGTTCTTC. Its protein product is CASSLDPTVTYNEQFF.